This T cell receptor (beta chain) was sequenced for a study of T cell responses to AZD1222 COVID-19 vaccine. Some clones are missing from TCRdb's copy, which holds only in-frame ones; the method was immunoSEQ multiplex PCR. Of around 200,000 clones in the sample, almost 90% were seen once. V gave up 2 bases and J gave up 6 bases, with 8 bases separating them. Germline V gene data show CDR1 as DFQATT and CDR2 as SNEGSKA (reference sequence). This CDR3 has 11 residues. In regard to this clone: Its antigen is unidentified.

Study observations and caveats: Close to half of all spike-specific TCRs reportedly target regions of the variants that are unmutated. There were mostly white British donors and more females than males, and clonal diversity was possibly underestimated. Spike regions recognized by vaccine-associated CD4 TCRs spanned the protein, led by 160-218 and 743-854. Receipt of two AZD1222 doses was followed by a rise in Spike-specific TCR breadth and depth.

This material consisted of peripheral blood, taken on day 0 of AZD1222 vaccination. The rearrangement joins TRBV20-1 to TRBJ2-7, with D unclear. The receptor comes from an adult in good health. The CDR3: CSARRSSEQYF. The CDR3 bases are TGCAGTGCTAGAAGGAGTTCCGAGCAGTACTTC.